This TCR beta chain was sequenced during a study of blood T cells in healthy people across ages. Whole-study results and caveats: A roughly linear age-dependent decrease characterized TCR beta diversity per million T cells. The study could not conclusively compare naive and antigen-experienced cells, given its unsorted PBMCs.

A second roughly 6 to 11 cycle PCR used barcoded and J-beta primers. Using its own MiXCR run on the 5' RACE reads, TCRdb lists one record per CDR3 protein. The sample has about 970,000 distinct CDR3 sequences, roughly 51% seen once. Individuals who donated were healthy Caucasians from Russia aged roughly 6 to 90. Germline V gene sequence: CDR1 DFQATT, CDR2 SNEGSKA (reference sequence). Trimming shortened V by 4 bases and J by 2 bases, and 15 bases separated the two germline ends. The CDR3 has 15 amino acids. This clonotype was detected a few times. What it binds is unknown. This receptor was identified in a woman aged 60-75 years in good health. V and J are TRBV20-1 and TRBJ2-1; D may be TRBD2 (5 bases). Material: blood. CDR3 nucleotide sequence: TGCAGTGCTATAGGCCGGGATTATACCTACAATGAGCAGTTCTTC. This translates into CSAIGRDYTYNEQFF.